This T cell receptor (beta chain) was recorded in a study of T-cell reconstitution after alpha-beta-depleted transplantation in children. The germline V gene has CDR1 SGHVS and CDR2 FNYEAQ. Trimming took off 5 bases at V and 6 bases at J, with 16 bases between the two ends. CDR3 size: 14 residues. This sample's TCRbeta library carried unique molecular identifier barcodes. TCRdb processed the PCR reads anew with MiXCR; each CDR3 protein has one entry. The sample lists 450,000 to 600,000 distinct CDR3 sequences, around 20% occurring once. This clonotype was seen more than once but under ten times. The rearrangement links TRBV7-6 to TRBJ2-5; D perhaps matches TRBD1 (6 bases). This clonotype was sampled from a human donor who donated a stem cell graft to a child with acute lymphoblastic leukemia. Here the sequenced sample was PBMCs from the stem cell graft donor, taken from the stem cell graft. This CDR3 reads CASSLTGLRQTQYF. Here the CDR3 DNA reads TGTGCCAGCAGCCTTACAGGGTTACGGCAGACCCAGTACTTC.